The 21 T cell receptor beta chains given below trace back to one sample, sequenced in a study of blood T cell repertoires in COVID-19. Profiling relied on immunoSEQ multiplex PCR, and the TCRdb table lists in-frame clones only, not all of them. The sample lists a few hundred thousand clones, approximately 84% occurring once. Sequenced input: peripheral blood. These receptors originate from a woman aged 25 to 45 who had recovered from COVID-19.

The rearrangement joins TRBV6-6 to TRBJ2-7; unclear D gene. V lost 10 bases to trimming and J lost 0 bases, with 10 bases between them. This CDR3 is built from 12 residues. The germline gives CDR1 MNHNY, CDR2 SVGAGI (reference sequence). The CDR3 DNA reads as TGTGCCACTAGTTCCAGCTCCTACGAGCAGTACTTC. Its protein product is CATSSSSYEQYF.

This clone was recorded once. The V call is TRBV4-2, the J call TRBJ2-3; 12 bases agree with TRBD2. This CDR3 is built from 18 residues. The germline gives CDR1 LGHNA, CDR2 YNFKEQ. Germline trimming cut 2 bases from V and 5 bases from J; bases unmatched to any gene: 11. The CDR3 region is CASSQYPRLAGVGDTQYF. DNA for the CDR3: TGTGCCAGCAGCCAATACCCCCGACTAGCGGGAGTGGGAGATACGCAGTATTTT.

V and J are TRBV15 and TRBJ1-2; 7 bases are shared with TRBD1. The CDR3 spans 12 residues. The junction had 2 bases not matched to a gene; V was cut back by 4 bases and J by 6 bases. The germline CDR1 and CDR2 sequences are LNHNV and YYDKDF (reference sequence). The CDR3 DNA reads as TGTGCCACCAGCAAAGGGGGCAATGGCTACACCTTC. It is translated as CATSKGGNGYTF.

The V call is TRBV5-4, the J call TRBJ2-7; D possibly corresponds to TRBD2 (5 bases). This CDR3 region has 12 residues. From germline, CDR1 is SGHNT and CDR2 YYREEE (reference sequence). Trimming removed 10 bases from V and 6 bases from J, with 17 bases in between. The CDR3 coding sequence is TGTGCCGGATCCACGAGGGCGGGCGAGCAGTACTTC. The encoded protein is CAGSTRAGEQYF. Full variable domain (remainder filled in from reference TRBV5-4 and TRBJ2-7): ETGVTQSPTHLIKTRGQQVTLRCSSQSGHNTVSWYQQALGQGPQFIFQYYREEENGRGNFPPRFSGLQFPNYSSELNVNALELDDSALYLCAGSTRAGEQYFGPGTRLTVT.

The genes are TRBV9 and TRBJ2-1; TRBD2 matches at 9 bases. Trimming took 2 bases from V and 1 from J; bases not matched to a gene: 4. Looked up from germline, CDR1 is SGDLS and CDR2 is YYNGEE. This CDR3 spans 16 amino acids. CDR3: CASSVGTSHSYNEQFF. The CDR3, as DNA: TGTGCCAGCAGCGTTGGGACTAGCCATTCCTACAATGAGCAGTTCTTC.

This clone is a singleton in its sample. The CDR3 bases are TGTGCCAGCAGTCCCGTGGGACTAGCGGGAGGGAGCTCCTACGAGCAGTACTTC. Its protein product is CASSPVGLAGGSSYEQYF. The rearrangement uses TRBV28 and TRBJ2-7, with TRBD2 matching over 16 bases. Germline trimming cut 5 bases from V and 0 bases from J; bases unmatched to any gene: 7. The CDR3 sequence is 18 residues long. Germline V gene lookup returns CDR1 MDHEN and CDR2 SYDVKM. The complete variable domain, with remaining parts taken from reference TRBV28 and TRBJ2-7, reads DVKVTQSSRYLVKRTGEKVFLECVQDMDHENMFWYRQDPGLGLRLIYFSYDVKMKEKGDIPEGYSVSREKKERFSLILESASTNQTSMYLCASSPVGLAGGSSYEQYFGPGTRLTVT.

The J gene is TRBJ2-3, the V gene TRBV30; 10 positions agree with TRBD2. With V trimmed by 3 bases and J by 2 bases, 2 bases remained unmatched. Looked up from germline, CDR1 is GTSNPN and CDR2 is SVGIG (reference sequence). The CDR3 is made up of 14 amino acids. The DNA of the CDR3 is TGTGCCTGGAGGCTAGCGGGGGTCACAGATACGCAGTATTTT. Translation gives CAWRLAGVTDTQYF.

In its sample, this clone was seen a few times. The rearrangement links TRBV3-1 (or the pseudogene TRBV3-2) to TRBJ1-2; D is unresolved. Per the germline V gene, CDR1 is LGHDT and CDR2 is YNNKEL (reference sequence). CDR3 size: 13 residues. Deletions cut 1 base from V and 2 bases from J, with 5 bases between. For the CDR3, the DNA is TGTGCCAGCAGCCAAGGGCAGAACTATGGCTACACCTTC. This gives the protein CASSQGQNYGYTF.

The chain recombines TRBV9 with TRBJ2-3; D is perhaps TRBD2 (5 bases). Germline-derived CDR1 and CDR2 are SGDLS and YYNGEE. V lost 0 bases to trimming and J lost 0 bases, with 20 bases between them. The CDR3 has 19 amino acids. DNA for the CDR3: TGTGCCAGCAGCGTAGGATTAGGGAGATACGGTCGGAGCACAGATACGCAGTATTTT. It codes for CASSVGLGRYGRSTDTQYF.

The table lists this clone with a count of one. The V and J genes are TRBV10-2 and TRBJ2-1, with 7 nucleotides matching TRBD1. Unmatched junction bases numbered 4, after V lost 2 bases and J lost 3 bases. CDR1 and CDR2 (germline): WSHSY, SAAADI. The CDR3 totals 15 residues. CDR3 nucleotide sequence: TGCGCCAGCAGTGAGCTGGGACAGTTCTACAATGAGCAGTTCTTC. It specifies CASSELGQFYNEQFF.

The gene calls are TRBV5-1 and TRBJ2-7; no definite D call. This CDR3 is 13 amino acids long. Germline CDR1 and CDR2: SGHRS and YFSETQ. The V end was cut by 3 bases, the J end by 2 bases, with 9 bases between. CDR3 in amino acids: CASSSQETYEQYF. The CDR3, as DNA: TGCGCCAGCAGCTCACAAGAAACCTACGAGCAGTACTTC.

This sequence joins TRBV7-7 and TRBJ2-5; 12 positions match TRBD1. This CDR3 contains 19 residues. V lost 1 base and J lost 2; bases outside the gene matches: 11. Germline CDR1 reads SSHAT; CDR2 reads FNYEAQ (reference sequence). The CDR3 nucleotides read TGTGCCAGCAGCTTAGGAGGGACAGGGGGCTGGGGTGCTCAAGAGACCCAGTACTTC. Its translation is CASSLGGTGGWGAQETQYF.

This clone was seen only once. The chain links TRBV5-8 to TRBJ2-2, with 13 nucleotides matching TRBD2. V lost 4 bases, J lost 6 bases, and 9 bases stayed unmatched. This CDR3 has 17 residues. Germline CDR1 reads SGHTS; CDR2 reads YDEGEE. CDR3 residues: CASSAWTSGRKAGELFF. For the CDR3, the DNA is TGTGCCAGCAGCGCCTGGACTAGCGGGAGAAAAGCCGGGGAGCTGTTTTTT.

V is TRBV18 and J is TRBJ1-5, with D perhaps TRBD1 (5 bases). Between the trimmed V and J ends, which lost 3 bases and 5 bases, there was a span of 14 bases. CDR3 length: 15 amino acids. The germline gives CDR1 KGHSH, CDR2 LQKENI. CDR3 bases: TGTGCCAGCTCACCCACTATGACAGTGGATCAGCCCCAGCATTTT. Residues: CASSPTMTVDQPQHF.

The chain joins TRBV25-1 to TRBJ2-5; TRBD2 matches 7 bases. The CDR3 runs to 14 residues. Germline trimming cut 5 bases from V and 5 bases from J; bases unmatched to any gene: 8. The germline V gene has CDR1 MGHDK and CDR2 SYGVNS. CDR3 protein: CASSFAGVAETQYF. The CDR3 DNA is TGTGCCAGCAGTTTCGCGGGAGTGGCTGAGACCCAGTACTTC.

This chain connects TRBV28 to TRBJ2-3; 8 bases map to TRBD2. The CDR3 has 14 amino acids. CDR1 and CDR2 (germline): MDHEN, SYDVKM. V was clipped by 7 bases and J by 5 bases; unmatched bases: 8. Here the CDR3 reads CASKLAVVGDTQYF. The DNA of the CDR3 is TGTGCCAGCAAACTAGCGGTGGTGGGAGATACGCAGTATTTT.

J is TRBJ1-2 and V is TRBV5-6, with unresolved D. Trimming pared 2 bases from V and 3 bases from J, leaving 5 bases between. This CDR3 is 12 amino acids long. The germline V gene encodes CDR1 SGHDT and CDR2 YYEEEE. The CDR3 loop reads CASSLRDYGYTF. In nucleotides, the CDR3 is TGTGCCAGCAGCTTACGAGACTATGGCTACACCTTC.

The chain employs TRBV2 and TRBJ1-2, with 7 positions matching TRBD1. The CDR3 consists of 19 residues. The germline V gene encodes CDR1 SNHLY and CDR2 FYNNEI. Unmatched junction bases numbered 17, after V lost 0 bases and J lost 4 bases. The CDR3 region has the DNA TGTGCCAGCAGTGAAGCCTACTTCCCTCCAGGGGGGCGCAGCTATGGCTACACCTTC. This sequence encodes CASSEAYFPPGGRSYGYTF.

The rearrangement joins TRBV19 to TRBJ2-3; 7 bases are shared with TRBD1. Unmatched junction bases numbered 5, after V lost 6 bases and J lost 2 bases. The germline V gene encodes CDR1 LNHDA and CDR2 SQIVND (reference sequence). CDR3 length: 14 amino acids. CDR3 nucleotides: TGTGCCAGTAGCTATGGACAGGACACAGATACGCAGTATTTT. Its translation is CASSYGQDTDTQYF.

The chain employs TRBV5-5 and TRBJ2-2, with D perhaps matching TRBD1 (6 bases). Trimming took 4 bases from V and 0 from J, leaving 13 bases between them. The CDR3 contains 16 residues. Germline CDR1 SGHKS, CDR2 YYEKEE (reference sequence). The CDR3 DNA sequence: TGTGCCAGCAGCCGGAGGACAGCAGCGAACACCGGGGAGCTGTTTTTT. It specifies CASSRRTAANTGELFF.

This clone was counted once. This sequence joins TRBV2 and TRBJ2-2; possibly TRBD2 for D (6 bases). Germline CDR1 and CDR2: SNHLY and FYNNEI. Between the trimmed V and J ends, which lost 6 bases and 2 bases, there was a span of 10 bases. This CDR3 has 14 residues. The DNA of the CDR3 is TGTGCCAGCAGGAGGGACTCTAACACCGGGGAGCTGTTTTTT. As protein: CASRRDSNTGELFF.